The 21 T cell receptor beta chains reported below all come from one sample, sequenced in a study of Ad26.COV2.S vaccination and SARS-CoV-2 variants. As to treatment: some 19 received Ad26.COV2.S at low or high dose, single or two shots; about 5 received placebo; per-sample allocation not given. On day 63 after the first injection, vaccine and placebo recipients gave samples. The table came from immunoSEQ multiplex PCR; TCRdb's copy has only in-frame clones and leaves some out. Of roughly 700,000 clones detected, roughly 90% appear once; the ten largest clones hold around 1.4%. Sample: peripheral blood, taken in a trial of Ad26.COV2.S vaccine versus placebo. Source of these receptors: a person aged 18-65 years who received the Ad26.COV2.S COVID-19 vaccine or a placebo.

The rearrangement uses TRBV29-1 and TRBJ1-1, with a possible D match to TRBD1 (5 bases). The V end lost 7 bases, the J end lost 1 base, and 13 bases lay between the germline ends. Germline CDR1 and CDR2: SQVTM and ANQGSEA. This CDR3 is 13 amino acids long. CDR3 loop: CSGSAQGNTEAFF. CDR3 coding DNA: TGCAGCGGATCCGCCCAGGGGAACACTGAAGCTTTCTTT.

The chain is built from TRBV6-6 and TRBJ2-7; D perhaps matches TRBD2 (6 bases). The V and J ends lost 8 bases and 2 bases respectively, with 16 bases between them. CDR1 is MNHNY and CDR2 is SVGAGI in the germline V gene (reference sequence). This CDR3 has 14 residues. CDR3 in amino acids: CASGIAAPPYEQYF. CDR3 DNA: TGTGCCAGCGGGATAGCGGCGCCTCCCTACGAGCAGTACTTC.

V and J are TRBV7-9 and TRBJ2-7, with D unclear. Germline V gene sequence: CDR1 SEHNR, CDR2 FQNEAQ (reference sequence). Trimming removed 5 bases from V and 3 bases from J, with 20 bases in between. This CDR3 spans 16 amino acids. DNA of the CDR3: TGTGCCAGCAGCCTTCCCCCCGGGCGTTTACACTACGAGCAGTACTTC. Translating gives CASSLPPGRLHYEQYF.

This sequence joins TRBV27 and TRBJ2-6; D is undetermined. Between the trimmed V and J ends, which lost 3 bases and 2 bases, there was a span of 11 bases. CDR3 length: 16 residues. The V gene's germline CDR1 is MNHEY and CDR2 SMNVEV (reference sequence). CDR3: CASSFLPSAGANVLTF. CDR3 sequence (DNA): TGTGCCAGCAGTTTTCTCCCCTCTGCTGGGGCCAACGTCCTGACTTTC.

The CDR3: CASSPTENEQYF. In DNA, the CDR3 is TGTGCCAGCAGCCCCACTGAGAACGAGCAGTACTTC. The chain couples TRBV11-2 to TRBJ2-7; D uncertain. Germline-derived CDR1 and CDR2 are SGHAT and FQNNGV. The CDR3 sequence is 12 residues long. Deletions cut 5 bases from V and 5 bases from J, with 10 bases between.

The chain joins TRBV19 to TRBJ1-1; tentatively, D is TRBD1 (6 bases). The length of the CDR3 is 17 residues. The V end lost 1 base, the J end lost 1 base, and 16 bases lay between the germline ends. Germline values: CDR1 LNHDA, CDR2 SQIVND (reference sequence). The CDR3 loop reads CASSIGDIARGNTEAFF. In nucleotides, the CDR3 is TGTGCCAGTAGTATAGGGGACATCGCTCGTGGGAACACTGAAGCTTTCTTT.

CDR3 residues: CASSLVSGGRTGELFF. CDR3 DNA sequence: TGTGCCAGCAGCTTAGTCAGTGGGGGCAGAACCGGGGAGCTGTTTTTT. V usage is TRBV7-9 and J usage is TRBJ2-2, with D maybe TRBD1 (6 bases). Germline V gene sequence: CDR1 SEHNR, CDR2 FQNEAQ (reference sequence). The CDR3 runs to 16 residues. The V gene lost 1 base and the J gene lost 5 bases, with 14 bases spanning the gap.

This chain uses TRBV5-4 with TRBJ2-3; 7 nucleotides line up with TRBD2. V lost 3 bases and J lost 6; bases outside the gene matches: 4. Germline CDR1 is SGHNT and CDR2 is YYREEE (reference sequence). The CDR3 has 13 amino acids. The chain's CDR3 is CASSWGGEDTQYF. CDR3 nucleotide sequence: TGTGCCAGCAGCTGGGGGGGGGAGGATACGCAGTATTTT.

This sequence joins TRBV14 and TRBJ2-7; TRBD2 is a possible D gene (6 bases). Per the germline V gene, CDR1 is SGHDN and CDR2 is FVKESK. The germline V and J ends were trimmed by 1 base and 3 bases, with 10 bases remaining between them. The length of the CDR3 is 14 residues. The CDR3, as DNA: TGTGCCAGCAGCCAAGGTCGGGGGAACTACGAGCAGTACTTC. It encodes CASSQGRGNYEQYF.

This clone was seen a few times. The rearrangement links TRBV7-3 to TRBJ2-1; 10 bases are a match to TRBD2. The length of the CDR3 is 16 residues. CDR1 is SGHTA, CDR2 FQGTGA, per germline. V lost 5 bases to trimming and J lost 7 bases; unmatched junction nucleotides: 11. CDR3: CASSVIAGGNGNEQFF. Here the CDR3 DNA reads TGTGCCAGCAGCGTTATAGCGGGGGGAAATGGAAATGAGCAGTTCTTC. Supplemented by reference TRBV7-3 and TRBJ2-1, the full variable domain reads GAGVSQTPSNKVTEKGKYVELRCDPISGHTALYWYRQSLGQGPEFLIYFQGTGAADDSGLPNDRFFAVRPEGSVSTLKIQRTERGDSAVYLCASSVIAGGNGNEQFFGPGTRLTVL.

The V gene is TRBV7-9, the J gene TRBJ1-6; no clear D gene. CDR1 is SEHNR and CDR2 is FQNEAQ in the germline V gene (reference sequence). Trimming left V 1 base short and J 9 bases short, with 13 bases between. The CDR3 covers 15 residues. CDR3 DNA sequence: TGTGCCAGCAGCTTAGGGGGAATAGGGAGTTCACCCCTCCACTTT. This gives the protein CASSLGGIGSSPLHF.

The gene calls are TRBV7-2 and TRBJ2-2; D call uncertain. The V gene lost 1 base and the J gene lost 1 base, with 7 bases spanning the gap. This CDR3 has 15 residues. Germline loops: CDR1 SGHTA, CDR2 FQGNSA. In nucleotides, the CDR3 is TGTGCCAGCAGCTTAGTGGTCAGGAACACCGGGGAGCTGTTTTTT. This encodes CASSLVVRNTGELFF.

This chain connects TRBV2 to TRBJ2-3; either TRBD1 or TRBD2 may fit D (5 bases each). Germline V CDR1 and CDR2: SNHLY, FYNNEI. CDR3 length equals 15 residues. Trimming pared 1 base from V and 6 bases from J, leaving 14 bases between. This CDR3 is CASSEGLGTPDTQYF. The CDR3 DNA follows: TGTGCCAGCAGTGAAGGCCTGGGGACCCCCGATACGCAGTATTTT.

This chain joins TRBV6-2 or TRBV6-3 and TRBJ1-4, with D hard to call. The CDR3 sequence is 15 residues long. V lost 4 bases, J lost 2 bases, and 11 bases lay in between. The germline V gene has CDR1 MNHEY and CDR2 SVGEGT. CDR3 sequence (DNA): TGTGCCAGCAGTTCCACGGGAGGGACTAATGAAAAACTGTTTTTT. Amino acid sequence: CASSSTGGTNEKLFF.

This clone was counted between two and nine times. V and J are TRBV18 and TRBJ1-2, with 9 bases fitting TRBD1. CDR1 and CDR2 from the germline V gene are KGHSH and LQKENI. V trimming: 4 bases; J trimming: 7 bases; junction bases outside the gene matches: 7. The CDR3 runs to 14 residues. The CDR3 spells CASSLDRGTSGYTF. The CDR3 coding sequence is TGTGCCAGCTCACTGGACAGGGGAACTTCTGGCTACACCTTC.

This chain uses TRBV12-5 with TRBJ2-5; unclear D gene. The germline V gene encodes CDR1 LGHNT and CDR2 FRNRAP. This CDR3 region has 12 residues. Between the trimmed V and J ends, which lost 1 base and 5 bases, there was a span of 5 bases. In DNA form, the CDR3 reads TGTGCTAGTGGTTTGGGGAAGGAGACCCAGTACTTC. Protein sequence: CASGLGKETQYF.

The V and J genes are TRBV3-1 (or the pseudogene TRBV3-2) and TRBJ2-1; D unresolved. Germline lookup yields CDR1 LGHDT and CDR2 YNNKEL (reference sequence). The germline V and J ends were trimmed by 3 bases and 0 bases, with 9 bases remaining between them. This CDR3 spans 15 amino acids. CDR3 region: CASSQDRSSYNEQFF. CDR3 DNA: TGTGCCAGCAGCCAGGACCGAAGCTCCTACAATGAGCAGTTCTTC.

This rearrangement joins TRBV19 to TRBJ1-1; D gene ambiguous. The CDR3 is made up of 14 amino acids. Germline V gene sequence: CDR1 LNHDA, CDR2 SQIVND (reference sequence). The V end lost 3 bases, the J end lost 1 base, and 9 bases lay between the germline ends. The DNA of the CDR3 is TGTGCCAGTAGTATCGAAGGACGGAACACTGAAGCTTTCTTT. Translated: CASSIEGRNTEAFF.

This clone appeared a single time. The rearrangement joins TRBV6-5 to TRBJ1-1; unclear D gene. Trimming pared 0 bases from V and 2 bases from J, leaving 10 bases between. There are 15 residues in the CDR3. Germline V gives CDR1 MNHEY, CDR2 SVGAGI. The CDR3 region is CASSYSSDTNTEAFF. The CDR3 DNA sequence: TGTGCCAGCAGTTACTCCTCAGACACTAACACTGAAGCTTTCTTT.

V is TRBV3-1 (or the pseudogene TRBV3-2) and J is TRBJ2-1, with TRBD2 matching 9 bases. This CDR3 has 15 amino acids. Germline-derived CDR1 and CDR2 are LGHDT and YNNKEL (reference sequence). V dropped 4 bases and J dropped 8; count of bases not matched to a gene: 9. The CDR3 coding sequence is TGTGCCAGCAGCCCGACCCTAGCGGGAAGGGATGAGCAGTTCTTC. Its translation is CASSPTLAGRDEQFF.

The CDR3 sequence is CASSLSGPGELFF. The DNA for the CDR3 is TGTGCCAGCAGCTTATCAGGCCCCGGGGAGCTGTTTTTT. The rearrangement uses TRBV7-3 and TRBJ2-2; D uncertain. The CDR3 is made up of 13 amino acids. V was pared by 2 bases and J by 6 bases, with 7 bases between. Germline-derived CDR1 and CDR2 are SGHTA and FQGTGA.